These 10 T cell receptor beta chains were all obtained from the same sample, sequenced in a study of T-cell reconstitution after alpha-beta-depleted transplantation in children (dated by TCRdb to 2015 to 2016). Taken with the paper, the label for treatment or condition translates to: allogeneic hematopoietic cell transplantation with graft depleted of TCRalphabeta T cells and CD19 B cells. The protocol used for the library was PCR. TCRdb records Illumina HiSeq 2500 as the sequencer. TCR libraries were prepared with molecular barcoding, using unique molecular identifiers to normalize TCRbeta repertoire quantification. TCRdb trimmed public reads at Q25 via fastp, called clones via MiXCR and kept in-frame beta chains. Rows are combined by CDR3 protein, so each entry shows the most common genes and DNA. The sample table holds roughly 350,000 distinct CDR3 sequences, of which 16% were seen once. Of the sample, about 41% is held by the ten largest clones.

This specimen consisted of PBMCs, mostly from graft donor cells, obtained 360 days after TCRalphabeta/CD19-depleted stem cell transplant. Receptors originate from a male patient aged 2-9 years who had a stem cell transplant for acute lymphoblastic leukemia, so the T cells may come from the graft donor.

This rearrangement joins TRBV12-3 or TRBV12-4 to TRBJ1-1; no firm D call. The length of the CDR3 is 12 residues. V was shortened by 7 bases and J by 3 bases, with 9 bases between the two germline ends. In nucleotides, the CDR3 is TGTGCCAGCACCACTTGGGACACTGAAGCTTTCTTT. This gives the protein CASTTWDTEAFF.

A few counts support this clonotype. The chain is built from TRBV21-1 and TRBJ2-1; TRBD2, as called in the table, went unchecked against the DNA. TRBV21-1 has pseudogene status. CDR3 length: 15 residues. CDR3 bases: TGTGCCAGCAGCATTAGCGGGAGTGCTTACAATGAGCAGTTCTTC. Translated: CASSISGSAYNEQFF.

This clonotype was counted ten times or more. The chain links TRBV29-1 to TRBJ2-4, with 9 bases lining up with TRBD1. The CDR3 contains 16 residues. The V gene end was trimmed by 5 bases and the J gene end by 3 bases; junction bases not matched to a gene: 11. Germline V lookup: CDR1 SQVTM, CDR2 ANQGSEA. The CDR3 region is CSVNTAGTGFKNIQYF. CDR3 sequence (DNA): TGCAGCGTTAATACCGCCGGGACAGGGTTCAAAAACATTCAGTACTTC.

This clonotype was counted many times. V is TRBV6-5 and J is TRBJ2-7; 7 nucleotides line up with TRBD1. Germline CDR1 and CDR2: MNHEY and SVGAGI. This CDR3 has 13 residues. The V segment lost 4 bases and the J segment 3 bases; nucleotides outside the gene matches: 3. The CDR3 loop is CASSWGTDYEQYF. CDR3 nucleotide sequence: TGTGCCAGCAGTTGGGGGACAGACTACGAGCAGTACTTC.

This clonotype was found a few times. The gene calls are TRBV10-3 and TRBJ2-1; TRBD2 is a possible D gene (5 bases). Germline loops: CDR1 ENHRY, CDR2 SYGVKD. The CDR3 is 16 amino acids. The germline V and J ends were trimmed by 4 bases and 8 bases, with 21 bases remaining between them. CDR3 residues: CAISGVTRPGVDEQFF. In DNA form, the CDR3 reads TGTGCCATCAGTGGGGTAACTAGGCCGGGCGTCGATGAGCAGTTCTTC.

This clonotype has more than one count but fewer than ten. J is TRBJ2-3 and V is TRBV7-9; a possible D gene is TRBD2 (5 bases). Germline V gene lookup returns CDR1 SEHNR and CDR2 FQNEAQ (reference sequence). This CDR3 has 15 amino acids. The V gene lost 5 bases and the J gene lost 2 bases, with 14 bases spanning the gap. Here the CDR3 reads CASSARGGSTDTQYF. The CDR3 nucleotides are TGTGCCAGCAGCGCCAGAGGCGGGTCCACAGATACGCAGTATTTT.

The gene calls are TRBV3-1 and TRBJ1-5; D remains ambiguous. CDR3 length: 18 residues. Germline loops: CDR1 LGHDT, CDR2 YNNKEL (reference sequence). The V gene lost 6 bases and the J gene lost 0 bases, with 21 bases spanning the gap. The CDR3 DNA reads TGTGCCAGCAGTTTGAGGCGAGGGTGGGCCCCTAGCAATCAGCCCCAGCATTTT. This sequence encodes CASSLRRGWAPSNQPQHF.

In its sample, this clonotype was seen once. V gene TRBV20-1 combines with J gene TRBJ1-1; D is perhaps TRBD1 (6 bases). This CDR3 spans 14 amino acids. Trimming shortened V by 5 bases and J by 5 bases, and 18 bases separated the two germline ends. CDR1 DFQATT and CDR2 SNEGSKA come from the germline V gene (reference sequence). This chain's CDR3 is CSAPTTQGRTEAFF. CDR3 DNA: TGCAGTGCTCCTACGACCCAGGGGAGGACTGAAGCTTTCTTT.

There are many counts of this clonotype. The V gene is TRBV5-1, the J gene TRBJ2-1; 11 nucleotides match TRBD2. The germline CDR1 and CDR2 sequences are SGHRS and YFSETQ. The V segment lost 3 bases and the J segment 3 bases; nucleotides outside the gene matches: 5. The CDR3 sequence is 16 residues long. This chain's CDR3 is CASSSVAGGFYNEQFF. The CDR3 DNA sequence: TGCGCCAGCAGCTCGGTAGCGGGAGGGTTCTACAATGAGCAGTTCTTC.

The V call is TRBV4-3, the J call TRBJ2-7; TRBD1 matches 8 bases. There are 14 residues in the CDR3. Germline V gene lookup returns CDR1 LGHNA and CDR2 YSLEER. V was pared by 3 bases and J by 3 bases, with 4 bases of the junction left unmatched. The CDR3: CASSHRTGIYEQYF. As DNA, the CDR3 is TGCGCCAGCAGCCACCGGACAGGGATCTACGAGCAGTACTTC.